Reported below is one TCR beta chain. This clonotype was found many times. It has no known antigen specificity. It has no much larger one-base neighbor in the sample; base qualities were not kept. The treatment or condition label here, explained by the study, means: allogeneic hematopoietic cell transplantation with graft depleted of TCRalphabeta T cells and CD19 B cells. TCRalphabeta/CD19-depleted allogeneic hematopoietic cell grafts were given to the transplant recipients, all of whom were children. These data are taken from a study of T-cell reconstitution after alpha-beta-depleted transplantation in children listed by TCRdb under 2016. For context, the study as a whole: T-cell immune reconstitution after TCRalphabeta/CD19-depleted allogeneic hematopoietic cell transplantation in children was quantitatively tracked in the study by means of TCR repertoire profiling.

The research as a whole found: The frequencies of hyperexpanded clones fell over the following months, and after one year, T-cell counts and TCRbeta diversity were mostly attributed to newly produced T cells. In some patients, the high TCRbeta diversity seen at day 60 was put down to recipient T cells and intrathymic progenitors that had survived conditioning. The apparently early recovery of alphabetaT-cell counts about two months after transplant reportedly depended on only several hundred rapidly expanded clones that came from non-depleted graft cells.

Cut back by 1 base and 1 base, the V and J ends lie 11 bases apart. Taken from the germline V gene (reference sequence), the CDR1 and CDR2 loops are DFQATT and SNEGSKA. The CDR3 has 15 amino acids, counting the end cysteine and phenylalanine. Of the read, only the CDR3 DNA is kept; its 45 bases are in frame from base 1. Library generation was performed with PCR. These reads were obtained on an Illumina HiSeq 2500. To normalize quantification of the TCRbeta repertoire, the TCR libraries were built with molecular barcoding that relied on unique molecular identifiers. TCRdb trimmed the raw reads at Q25, called clones with MiXCR and kept productive beta chains. Every distinct CDR3 protein forms one entry, paired with its most common genes and DNA. The sample records approximately 300,000 distinct CDR3 sequences, more than 9% of which are singletons. 20% to 25% of the sample goes to the ten largest clones.

The sequences come from peripheral blood, collected 180 days after TCRalphabeta/CD19-depleted stem cell transplant. The V gene is TRBV20-1 and the J gene is TRBJ1-5; the best D guess is TRBD1, with 6 bases matching. The sequence derives from a male patient between 2 and 10 years old who had a stem cell transplant for chronic granulomatous disease, so the T cells may come from the graft donor. The DNA sequence is TGCAGTGCTAGAGGTCAGGGGTCGAGCAATCAGCCCCAGCATTTT. Protein translation: CSARGQGSSNQPQHF.